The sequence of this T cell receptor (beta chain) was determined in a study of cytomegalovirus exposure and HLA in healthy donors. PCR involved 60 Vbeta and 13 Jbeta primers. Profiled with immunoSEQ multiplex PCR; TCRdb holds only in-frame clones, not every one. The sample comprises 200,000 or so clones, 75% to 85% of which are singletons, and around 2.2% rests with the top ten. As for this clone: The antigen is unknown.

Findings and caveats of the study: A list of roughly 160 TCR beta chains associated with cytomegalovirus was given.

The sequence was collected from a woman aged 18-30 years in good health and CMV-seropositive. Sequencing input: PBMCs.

The CDR3 DNA sequence: TGTGCCAGCAGCTTAGGGTCCGGGGTCTACGAGCAGTACTTC. This sequence encodes CASSLGSGVYEQYF. This chain connects TRBV7-9 to TRBJ2-7, with D maybe TRBD2 (5 bases). Germline CDR1 SEHNR, CDR2 FQNEAQ (reference sequence). V dropped 1 base and J dropped 3 bases, with 10 bases sitting between them. This CDR3 contains 14 residues.